This paragraph covers one T cell receptor beta chain sequence. Its target is not known. Analyses pooled second doses at about 4 or about 12 weeks. This entry is derived from a study of T cell responses to AZD1222 COVID-19 vaccine. General study results and limits: Sampled repertoires all dated from after the peak T cell response. Reports say nearly half of spike-specific TCRs go after unmutated variant regions. Clonal diversity was possibly underestimated; the donors were predominantly white British and more often female.

Generated by immunoSEQ multiplex PCR, the TCRdb table keeps only in-frame clones and is missing some. Of fewer than 200,000 clones listed, around 94% are singletons. The V gene's germline CDR1 is SQVTM and CDR2 ANQGSEA. V lost 4 bases and J lost 3, with 10 bases in between. The CDR3 totals 12 residues. This TCR derives from an adult who received the AZD1222 COVID-19 vaccine. The chain combines TRBV29-1 with TRBJ2-7; TRBD2 is a possible D gene (5 bases). The specimen comprised peripheral blood, sampled 28 days after the second AZD1222 dose. CDR3 loop: CSVGVGLYEQYF. In DNA, the CDR3 is TGCAGCGTTGGAGTCGGACTCTACGAGCAGTACTTC.